This T cell receptor beta chain was obtained from a study of T cells in Graves' hyperthyroidism and ophthalmopathy. Amplified regions were TCR beta CDR3 sequences from RNA transcripts. With the HTBI primer set, the TCR CDR3 went through a first round of RT-PCR. Each CDR3 protein is one row after TCRdb ran MiXCR on the multiplex PCR reads. The sample contains about 210,000 distinct CDR3 sequences, about a sixth of which appear only once. Germline CDR1 DFQATT, CDR2 SNEGSKA (reference sequence). The V and J ends lost 3 bases and 4 bases, in that order; junction bases with no gene match: 4. CDR3 size: 13 residues. This clonotype has at least ten counts.

The chain uses TRBV20-1 and TRBJ2-7; TRBD1 matches 9 bases. Sample: blood. The sequence derives from a man between 40 and 49 years old with Graves' hyperthyroidism. In nucleotides, the CDR3 is TGCAGTGCTAGTAAACAGGGGGCTTACGAGCAGTACTTC. Its translation: CSASKQGAYEQYF.